Sequencing of this T cell receptor (beta chain) was carried out in a study of human T cells and chemical hapten exposure. This clonotype has a count of ten or more. A single record per CDR3 protein comes from TCRdb applying MiXCR to the RACE reads. Of around 380,000 distinct CDR3 sequences listed, more than 4.5% are singletons. Sample time point: patch test 1, 2 weeks after DPC sensitization. Treatment in this sample: therapeutic diphenylcyclopropenone sensitization with weekly scalp DPC. Trimming took 1 base from V and 3 from J, leaving 17 bases between them. This CDR3 contains 17 residues. The germline CDR1 and CDR2 sequences are KGHSH and LQKENI.

The TCR originated in a woman in her forties or fifties with alopecia areata. Some clones in this sample may be carry-over from other donors' samples. The sequencing used whole blood, collected in connection with sensitization to the hapten diphenylcyclopropenone (DPC). The V call is TRBV18, the J call TRBJ2-3, with D possibly being TRBD1 or TRBD2 (6 bases each). The CDR3 DNA reads TGTGCCAGCTCACCACTGGGGGCGGGGAGCGCTACAGATACGCAGTATTTT. It specifies CASSPLGAGSATDTQYF.